These 8 T cell receptor beta chains came from one sample sequenced in a study of early T cells in non-severe SARS-CoV-2 infection. MiXCR was run by TCRdb on the 5' RACE reads, yielding one entry per CDR3 protein. The data contain fewer than 85,000 distinct CDR3 sequences, around 13% of them singletons. The sample here was whole blood, taken at baseline. Every receptor here comes from an adult who was a healthcare worker with PCR-confirmed SARS-CoV-2 infection or an uninfected control (not recorded which).

This chain joins TRBV2 and TRBJ2-2; 9 bases align to TRBD1. The germline V gene encodes CDR1 SNHLY and CDR2 FYNNEI. V gave up 6 bases and J gave up 5 bases; unmatched junction bases: 10. This CDR3 contains 16 residues. In DNA, the CDR3 is TGTGCCAGCAGACCGGGTGGGACAGGGAGGACCGGGGAGCTGTTTTTT. It encodes CASRPGGTGRTGELFF.

J is TRBJ2-5 and V is TRBV25-1, with D hard to call. Germline-derived CDR1 and CDR2 are MGHDK and SYGVNS. Trimming took 1 base from V and 4 from J, leaving 7 bases between them. The CDR3 is 13 amino acids. The CDR3 bases are TGTGCCAGCAGTGAATCTGGACGAGAGACCCAGTACTTC. Its translation is CASSESGRETQYF.

This clonotype was detected only a few times. The chain is built from TRBV18 and TRBJ2-5; D remains ambiguous. Looked up from germline, CDR1 is KGHSH and CDR2 is LQKENI. Trimming stripped 1 base from V and 2 bases from J, with 5 bases between. This CDR3 is 13 amino acids long. DNA of the CDR3: TGTGCCAGCTCACCACTGGAACAAGAGACCCAGTACTTC. It translates to CASSPLEQETQYF. Drawing the rest from reference TRBV18 and TRBJ2-5, the complete variable domain is NAGVMQNPRHLVRRRGQEARLRCSPMKGHSHVYWYRQLPEEGLKFMVYLQKENIIDESGMPKERFSAEFPKEGPSILRIQQVVRGDSAAYFCASSPLEQETQYFGPGTRLLVL.

The chain joins TRBV7-6 to TRBJ2-2; D is perhaps TRBD1 (6 bases). The V and J ends lost 5 bases and 7 bases respectively, with 14 bases between them. CDR1 and CDR2 from the germline V gene are SGHVS and FNYEAQ. The CDR3 sequence is 14 residues long. DNA for the CDR3: TGTGCCAGCAGCCCTACAGGGATAGGCGGGGAGCTGTTTTTT. Residues: CASSPTGIGGELFF.

The J gene is TRBJ2-1, the V gene TRBV14; D is undetermined. The CDR3 consists of 18 residues. Germline lookup yields CDR1 SGHDN and CDR2 FVKESK. V shed 4 bases and J shed 0 bases, with 19 bases lying between them. This CDR3 reads CASSLYRLSGLSYNEQFF. CDR3 nucleotides: TGTGCCAGCAGCCTCTACCGGCTATCAGGCCTCTCCTACAATGAGCAGTTCTTC.

This clonotype was observed a handful of times. The CDR3: CASSLEPETQYF. CDR3 DNA: TGCGCCAGCAGCTTGGAGCCCGAGACCCAGTACTTC. The chain is built from TRBV5-1 and TRBJ2-5, with D unclear. Germline CDR1 SGHRS, CDR2 YFSETQ. Trimming stripped 0 bases from V and 5 bases from J, with 5 bases between. This CDR3 contains 12 residues.

This clonotype was observed a few times. The chain employs TRBV25-1 and TRBJ2-1; TRBD2 is a possible D gene (5 bases). The V end lost 1 base, the J end lost 2 bases, and 6 bases lay between the germline ends. Germline V gene data show CDR1 as MGHDK and CDR2 as SYGVNS. This CDR3 region has 14 residues. The CDR3 reads CASSESGTYNEQFF. CDR3 DNA sequence: TGTGCCAGCAGTGAATCGGGGACCTACAATGAGCAGTTCTTC.

This clonotype turned up a few times. The rearrangement links TRBV27 to TRBJ1-2, with TRBD1 matching 9 bases. This CDR3 comprises 13 residues. V lost 8 bases and J lost 4; bases outside the gene matches: 5. Germline V gives CDR1 MNHEY, CDR2 SMNVEV (reference sequence). CDR3: CASGMTGGYGYTF. CDR3 bases: TGTGCCAGCGGAATGACAGGGGGCTATGGCTACACCTTC.